This record covers a single TCR beta chain. What it binds is unknown. The data stem from a study of CD8+ T cells in alopecia areata. Across the whole study: Tofacitinib administration to treated patients was oral, at 5 to 10 mg twice daily.

CDR3 length: 16 residues. Germline CDR1 and CDR2: SGHRS and YFSETQ. With 4 bases removed from V and 0 bases from J, the gap between germline ends came to 14 bases. It was cDNA, reverse transcribed from extracted RNA, that served as the sequencing template. The repertoire was sequenced with immunoSEQ multiplex PCR; TCRdb's copy has only in-frame clones and lacks some. The sample lists 45,000 to 60,000 clones, 90% to 97% seen once, with 20% to 30% in the top ten. Peripheral blood and lesional scalp punch biopsies came from alopecia areata patients. Study conclusions and caveats: Normal skin's resident alphabeta T cells are sequenced alongside lesional scalp T cells.

The rearrangement joins TRBV5-1 to TRBJ2-1; the D is unclear. The clonotype was recovered from a human donor with alopecia areata. The material sequenced was CD8+ T cells sorted from blood, taken at week 0. DNA of the CDR3: TGCGCCAGCAGCCTAACAGCCTCGAGCTCCTACAATGAGCAGTTCTTC. Translating it yields CASSLTASSSYNEQFF.